Following are 16 T cell receptor beta chains from one sample sequenced in a study of blood T cell repertoires in COVID-19. Libraries were prepared by immunoSEQ multiplex PCR; TCRdb keeps only in-frame clonotypes and omits some of them. There are a few hundred thousand clones in the sample; around 84% occur only once, and around 3.4% lies in the top ten. Source material: peripheral blood. Every receptor here comes from a woman aged 18-35 years with acute or convalescent COVID-19.

This chain joins TRBV30 and TRBJ1-1; TRBD1 is a possible D gene (6 bases). This CDR3 has 13 residues. In germline, CDR1 is GTSNPN, CDR2 SVGIG (reference sequence). Deletions cut 1 base from V and 4 bases from J, with 10 bases between. This CDR3 reads CAWSETGFTEAFF. The DNA of the CDR3 is TGTGCCTGGAGTGAAACAGGGTTCACTGAAGCTTTCTTT.

The rearrangement joins TRBV11-3 to TRBJ2-1, with TRBD1 identical over 8 bases. The J segment lost 15 bases and the V segment lost 4 bases, leaving 14 bases of the junction unmatched. Looked up from germline, CDR1 is SGHNT and CDR2 is YENEEA. The CDR3 sequence is 14 residues long. This CDR3 is CASSSTGVGSDPFF. Written as DNA, the CDR3 is TGTGCCAGCAGCTCGACAGGGGTGGGTAGCGACCCGTTCTTC.

The chain joins TRBV9 to TRBJ2-1; D uncertain. The CDR3 has 13 residues. With 3 bases removed from V and 10 bases from J, the gap between germline ends came to 14 bases. Germline V gene sequence: CDR1 SGDLS, CDR2 YYNGEE. Here the CDR3 reads CASSGPGGREQFF. CDR3 bases: TGTGCCAGCAGCGGCCCAGGTGGGCGCGAGCAGTTCTTC.

The chain joins TRBV5-8 to TRBJ2-2; D might be TRBD1 (5 bases). The CDR3 runs to 13 residues. Trimming stripped 2 bases from V and 5 bases from J, with 7 bases between. The germline V gene encodes CDR1 SGHTS and CDR2 YDEGEE. The CDR3 DNA is TGTGCCAGCAGCTTACAGGAGACCGGGGAGCTGTTTTTT. It is translated as CASSLQETGELFF.

The chain joins TRBV7-2 to TRBJ2-5; tentatively, D is TRBD2 (6 bases). This CDR3 is built from 14 residues. V lost 2 bases and J lost 5, with 12 bases in between. Germline CDR1 is SGHTA and CDR2 is FQGNSA. For the CDR3, the DNA is TGTGCCAGCAGCTTAAGTGGAGGGTGGGAGACCCAGTACTTC. Translation gives CASSLSGGWETQYF.

The V call is TRBV9, the J call TRBJ1-6; 7 bases map to TRBD1. V shed 4 bases, J shed 5 bases, and the junction held 3 bases outside the gene matches. CDR3 length: 14 residues. Germline CDR1 is SGDLS and CDR2 is YYNGEE. This CDR3 reads CASSTGTDNSPLHF. Here the CDR3 DNA reads TGTGCCAGCAGCACCGGGACAGATAATTCACCCCTCCACTTT.

Worth noting for this clone: Additional DNA sequences in this sample encode the identical CDR3. This chain uses TRBV5-1 with TRBJ1-5, with D hard to call. Per germline, CDR1 SGHRS and CDR2 YFSETQ. The CDR3 length is 13 residues. The ends were cut back, 2 bases at V and 5 bases at J, with 8 bases in the middle. CDR3 bases: TGCGCCAGCAGCTTTTCAGGTGATCAGCCCCAGCATTTT. The encoded protein is CASSFSGDQPQHF.

The V call is TRBV13, the J call TRBJ1-5, with D unresolved. The V end was cut by 1 base, the J end by 5 bases, with 15 bases between. This CDR3 region has 16 residues. Germline assignment: CDR1 PRHDT and CDR2 FYEKMQ (reference sequence). The CDR3 is CASSLAGGGKDQPQHF. DNA of the CDR3: TGTGCCAGCAGCTTAGCCGGCGGAGGGAAAGATCAGCCCCAGCATTTT.

This chain connects TRBV27 to TRBJ1-5, with D possibly being TRBD1 (5 bases). In germline, CDR1 is MNHEY, CDR2 SMNVEV (reference sequence). The CDR3 spans 13 residues. V was clipped by 2 bases and J by 6 bases, with 8 bases between them. The CDR3 coding sequence is TGTGCCAGCAGTTTAGGTAGGGGTCAGCCCCAGCATTTT. It encodes CASSLGRGQPQHF.

The rearrangement links TRBV19 to TRBJ1-2; 7 nucleotides align to TRBD1. The CDR3 spans 17 residues. CDR1 is LNHDA, CDR2 SQIVND, per germline (reference sequence). The trim removed 3 bases at V and 0 bases at J, leaving 10 bases unmatched. The CDR3 protein is CASSIRTGFEANYGYTF. The CDR3 DNA reads as TGTGCCAGTAGTATCCGGACAGGATTCGAAGCTAACTATGGCTACACCTTC.

This clone was seen once. V usage is TRBV4-1 and J usage is TRBJ2-1; 13 bases map to TRBD2. The germline V gene encodes CDR1 MGHRA and CDR2 YSYEKL. The V and J ends lost 4 bases and 7 bases, in that order; junction bases with no gene match: 7. This CDR3 spans 16 amino acids. The CDR3 DNA is TGCGCCAGCAGCCCCCGGACTAGCGGGAGATATAATGAGCAGTTCTTC. As protein: CASSPRTSGRYNEQFF.

This clone showed up just once. The rearrangement joins TRBV19 to TRBJ2-5; 9 bases fit TRBD2. This CDR3 has 15 residues. From germline, CDR1 is LNHDA and CDR2 SQIVND (reference sequence). J lost 5 bases, V lost 5 bases, and 9 bases had no gene match. CDR3: CASSFGRRGGETQYF. The CDR3 coding sequence is TGTGCCAGTAGTTTCGGCCGGCGGGGGGGCGAGACCCAGTACTTC.

The genes are TRBV5-1 and TRBJ2-7; D might be TRBD2 (5 bases). Per the germline V gene, CDR1 is SGHRS and CDR2 is YFSETQ. The CDR3 has 15 residues. Between the trimmed V and J ends, which lost 0 bases and 6 bases, there was a span of 16 bases. The CDR3 DNA sequence: TGCGCCAGCAGCTTGGAAGCTAGCCTCGTCGTCGAGCAGTACTTC. The encoded protein is CASSLEASLVVEQYF.

J is TRBJ2-1 and V is TRBV10-2; TRBD2 agrees at 10 bases. Germline V gene data show CDR1 as WSHSY and CDR2 as SAAADI. The CDR3 sequence is 16 residues long. The ends lost 3 bases at V and 5 bases at J; junction bases unmatched: 7. The CDR3, as DNA: TGCGCCAGCAGTGATTTAGCGGGAGGCTTGAACAATGAGCAGTTCTTC. Translation: CASSDLAGGLNNEQFF.

The J gene is TRBJ2-1, the V gene TRBV27; 7 positions agree with TRBD2. The CDR3 spans 15 residues. The germline V gene has CDR1 MNHEY and CDR2 SMNVEV (reference sequence). V trimming: 8 bases; J trimming: 4 bases; junction bases outside the gene matches: 11. Written as DNA, the CDR3 is TGTGCCAGCTCACCCCTCGGGGGGACTTACAATGAGCAGTTCTTC. Encoded protein: CASSPLGGTYNEQFF.

The chain uses TRBV5-1 and TRBJ2-5; 7 bases are a match to TRBD1. V gave up 1 base and J gave up 5 bases; unmatched junction bases: 8. Looked up from germline, CDR1 is SGHRS and CDR2 is YFSETQ. The CDR3 totals 15 residues. The CDR3 bases are TGCGCCAGCAGCTTGTCCGGGACAGAAGGGGAGACCCAGTACTTC. Its protein product is CASSLSGTEGETQYF.